The 19 T cell receptor beta chains given below trace back to one sample, sequenced in a study of T cell responses to AZD1222 COVID-19 vaccine. Clones were sequenced by immunoSEQ multiplex PCR, and TCRdb holds only the in-frame ones, with some missing. Among fewer than 150,000 clones listed, roughly 88% were seen once. The sample was peripheral blood, taken on day 0 of AZD1222 vaccination. These TCRs come from an adult in good health.

This clone has only a few counts. The junction and the germline gene differ at one end; a read error may be behind it. The chain links TRBV27 to TRBJ2-7; TRBD2 is a possible D gene (5 bases). CDR3 length equals 13 residues. The germline gives CDR1 MNHEY, CDR2 SMNVEV (reference sequence). The CDR3 coding sequence is TGTGCCAGCAGTTTAACGTCCGACTACCAGCAGTACTTC. Protein sequence: CASSLTSDYQQYF.

The chain employs TRBV5-1 and TRBJ1-3; D gene uncertain. The V end lost 2 bases, the J end lost 0 bases, and 3 bases lay between the germline ends. The CDR3 contains 13 residues. Germline assignment: CDR1 SGHRS and CDR2 YFSETQ. The CDR3 here is CASSFNSGNTIYF. The CDR3 coding sequence is TGCGCCAGCAGCTTTAACTCTGGAAACACCATATATTTT. Using reference TRBV5-1 and TRBJ1-3 for the parts outside the CDR3, the full variable domain is KAGVTQTPRYLIKTRGQQVTLSCSPISGHRSVSWYQQTPGQGLQFLFEYFSETQRNKGNFPGRFSGRQFSNSRSEMNVSTLELGDSALYLCASSFNSGNTIYFGEGSWLTVV.

The rearrangement joins TRBV6-4 to TRBJ2-2; possibly TRBD1 for D (5 bases). V was pared by 4 bases and J by 3 bases, with 6 bases between. Per the germline V gene, CDR1 is MRHNA and CDR2 is SNTAGT. This CDR3 has 13 residues. DNA for the CDR3: TGTGCCAGCAGTGCCAGGGACACCGGGGAGCTGTTTTTT. This translates into CASSARDTGELFF.

The rearrangement uses TRBV3-1 (or the pseudogene TRBV3-2) and TRBJ1-2; D unresolved. Deletions cut 0 bases from V and 2 bases from J, with 19 bases between. This CDR3 has 18 residues. Germline V lookup: CDR1 LGHDT, CDR2 YNNKEL (reference sequence). DNA for the CDR3: TGTGCCAGCAGCCAAGATCGGGAGAACAGAGGGCTGAACTATGGCTACACCTTC. This codes for CASSQDRENRGLNYGYTF.

V is TRBV6-1 and J is TRBJ2-1; D gene uncertain. CDR1 and CDR2 (germline): MNHNS, SASEGT. Trimming cost V 1 base and J 2 bases, with 9 bases left between them. The CDR3 is 15 amino acids. The CDR3 region is CASSEVSLAYNEQFF. DNA of the CDR3: TGTGCCAGCAGTGAAGTCTCGTTAGCCTACAATGAGCAGTTCTTC.

The CDR3 region is CASSLLAGDQVEQFF. The CDR3 coding sequence is TGCGCCAGCAGCTTGCTAGCGGGAGATCAGGTGGAGCAGTTCTTC. The chain couples TRBV5-1 to TRBJ2-1, with 10 bases aligning to TRBD2. In germline, CDR1 is SGHRS, CDR2 YFSETQ. With 1 base clipped from V and 10 bases from J, the junction kept 8 bases outside the gene matches. The CDR3 totals 15 residues.

The rearrangement joins TRBV30 to TRBJ1-6; 7 nucleotides agree with TRBD1. Germline lookup yields CDR1 GTSNPN and CDR2 SVGIG (reference sequence). Trimming at V came to 4 bases and at J to 9 bases, leaving 3 bases not matched to a gene. CDR3 size: 12 residues. CDR3 region: CAWNYRGSPLHF. As DNA, the CDR3 is TGTGCCTGGAACTACAGGGGTTCACCCCTCCACTTT. The variable domain in full, completed from reference TRBV30 and TRBJ1-6, reads SQTIHQWPATLVQPVGSPLSLECTVEGTSNPNLYWYRQAAGRGLQLLFYSVGIGQISSEVPQNLSASRPQDRQFILSSKKLLLSDSGFYLCAWNYRGSPLHFGNGTRLTVT.

The chain recombines TRBV29-1 with TRBJ1-1; no reliable D call. From germline, CDR1 is SQVTM and CDR2 ANQGSEA. Trimming shortened V by 3 bases and J by 3 bases, and 8 bases separated the two germline ends. The CDR3 has 12 amino acids. CDR3 nucleotides: TGCAGCGTTGATATCGGCTACACTGAAGCTTTCTTT. Its protein product is CSVDIGYTEAFF.

V and J are TRBV5-4 and TRBJ1-2; D is unresolved. This CDR3 is built from 13 residues. Trimming removed 3 bases from V and 4 bases from J, with 10 bases in between. CDR1 and CDR2 (germline): SGHNT, YYREEE (reference sequence). Here the CDR3 reads CASSSGDRYGYTF. CDR3 sequence (DNA): TGTGCCAGCAGCTCAGGAGATCGCTATGGCTACACCTTC.

The genes are TRBV19 and TRBJ1-5; D remains ambiguous. This CDR3 is 13 amino acids long. Germline CDR1 LNHDA, CDR2 SQIVND (reference sequence). Trimming cost V 2 bases and J 5 bases, with 7 bases left between them. The CDR3 sequence is CASSISRDQPQHF. DNA of the CDR3: TGTGCCAGTAGTATATCGAGGGATCAGCCCCAGCATTTT.

The chain joins TRBV27 to TRBJ2-1; no reliable D call. Germline V gives CDR1 MNHEY, CDR2 SMNVEV (reference sequence). This CDR3 comprises 12 residues. Between the trimmed V and J ends, which lost 0 bases and 10 bases, there was a span of 7 bases. CDR3 loop: CASSLSRTEQFF. The CDR3 DNA reads TGTGCCAGCAGTTTATCCAGAACCGAGCAGTTCTTC.

The chain recombines TRBV5-5 with TRBJ2-7, with D unresolved. Trimming pared 1 base from V and 5 bases from J, leaving 4 bases between. The CDR3 runs to 11 residues. Per germline, CDR1 SGHKS and CDR2 YYEKEE (reference sequence). This chain's CDR3 is CASSLTDEQYF. Written as DNA, the CDR3 is TGTGCCAGCAGCTTGACGGACGAGCAGTACTTC.

V gene TRBV19 combines with J gene TRBJ1-2; possibly TRBD1 for D (6 bases). The length of the CDR3 is 15 residues. Germline CDR1 LNHDA, CDR2 SQIVND (reference sequence). The ends were cut back, 2 bases at V and 2 bases at J, with 12 bases in the middle. The DNA of the CDR3 is TGTGCCAGTAGTATATCGGGGACAACCAACTATGGCTACACCTTC. This codes for CASSISGTTNYGYTF.

This clone was seen just once. V gene TRBV21-1 combines with J gene TRBJ1-5; the listed D gene, TRBD1, was not tested against the DNA. TRBV21-1 has pseudogene status. The CDR3 covers 15 residues. Here the CDR3 reads CASSTIEGVNQPQHF. The CDR3 nucleotides are TGTGCCAGCAGCACGATCGAAGGGGTCAATCAGCCCCAGCATTTT.

This sequence joins TRBV27 and TRBJ1-1; TRBD1 might be the D (5 bases). The CDR3 extends over 17 amino acids. Germline V CDR1 and CDR2: MNHEY, SMNVEV (reference sequence). V shed 5 bases and J shed 0 bases, with 19 bases lying between them. CDR3 bases: TGTGCCAGCAGTCGAATTTACCGGGGACGCATGAACACTGAAGCTTTCTTT. Translation gives CASSRIYRGRMNTEAFF.

The chain links TRBV9 to TRBJ2-3; a weak D match, TRBD1 (7 bases). The V gene lost 4 bases and the J gene lost 0 bases, with 27 bases spanning the gap. The germline CDR1 and CDR2 sequences are SGDLS and YYNGEE. The length of the CDR3 is 20 residues. CDR3 amino acids: CASSLRRAGGSHLSTDTQYF. The DNA for the CDR3 is TGTGCCAGCAGCCTCAGAAGAGCAGGGGGGTCCCACCTTAGCACAGATACGCAGTATTTT.

The chain couples TRBV6-6 to TRBJ2-7, with TRBD2 matching 9 bases. Germline lookup yields CDR1 MNHNY and CDR2 SVGAGI (reference sequence). This CDR3 has 11 residues. CDR3 in amino acids: CAVAGGHEQYF. CDR3 nucleotides: TGTGCTGTCGCGGGGGGGCACGAGCAGTACTTC.

In this sample, this clone turned up once. The chain employs TRBV10-3 and TRBJ2-1; 9 positions agree with TRBD2. V lost 0 bases and J lost 9; bases outside the gene matches: 9. The V gene's germline CDR1 is ENHRY and CDR2 SYGVKD. The CDR3 loop spans 16 amino acids. CDR3 coding DNA: TGTGCCATCAGTGAGTCGACCGGGACTAGCTGGGGTGAGCAGTTCTTC. Translation gives CAISESTGTSWGEQFF.

This clone was seen once. The chain has TRBV7-2 and TRBJ1-6, with D possibly matching TRBD1 (5 bases). Germline assignment: CDR1 SGHTA and CDR2 FQGNSA. V was cut by 1 base and J by 5 bases, with 12 bases left in between. This CDR3 comprises 16 residues. The CDR3 region is CASSLGSTGDNSPLHF. In DNA, the CDR3 is TGTGCCAGCAGCTTAGGCTCAACAGGAGATAATTCACCCCTCCACTTT.